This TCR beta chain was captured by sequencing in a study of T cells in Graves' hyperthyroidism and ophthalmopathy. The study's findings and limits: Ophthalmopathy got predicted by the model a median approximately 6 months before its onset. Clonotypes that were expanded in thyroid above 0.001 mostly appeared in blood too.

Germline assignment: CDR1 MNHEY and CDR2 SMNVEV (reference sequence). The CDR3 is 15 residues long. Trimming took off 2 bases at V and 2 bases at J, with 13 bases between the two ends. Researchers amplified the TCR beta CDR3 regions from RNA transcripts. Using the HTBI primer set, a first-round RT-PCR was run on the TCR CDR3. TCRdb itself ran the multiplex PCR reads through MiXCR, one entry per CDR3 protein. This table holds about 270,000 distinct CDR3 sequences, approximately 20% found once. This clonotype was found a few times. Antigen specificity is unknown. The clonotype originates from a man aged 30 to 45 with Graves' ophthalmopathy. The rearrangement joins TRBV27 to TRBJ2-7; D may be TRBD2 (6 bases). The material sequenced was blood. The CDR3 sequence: CASSLGGSGAYEQYF. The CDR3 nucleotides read TGTGCCAGCAGTTTAGGAGGGTCCGGTGCCTACGAGCAGTACTTC.